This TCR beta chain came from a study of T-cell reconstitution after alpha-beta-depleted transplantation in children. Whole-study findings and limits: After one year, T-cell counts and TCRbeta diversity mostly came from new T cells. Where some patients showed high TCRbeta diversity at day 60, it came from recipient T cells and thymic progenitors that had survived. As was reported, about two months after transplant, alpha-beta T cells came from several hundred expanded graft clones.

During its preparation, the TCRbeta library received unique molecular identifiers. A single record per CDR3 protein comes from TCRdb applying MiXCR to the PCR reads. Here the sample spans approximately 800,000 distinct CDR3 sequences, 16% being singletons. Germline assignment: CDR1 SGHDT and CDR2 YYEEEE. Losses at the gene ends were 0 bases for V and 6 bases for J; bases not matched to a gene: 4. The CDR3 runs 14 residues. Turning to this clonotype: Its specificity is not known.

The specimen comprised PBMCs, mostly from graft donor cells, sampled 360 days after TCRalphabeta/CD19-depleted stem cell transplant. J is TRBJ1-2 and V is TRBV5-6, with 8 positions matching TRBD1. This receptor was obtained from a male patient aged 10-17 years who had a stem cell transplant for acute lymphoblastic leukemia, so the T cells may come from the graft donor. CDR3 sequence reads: CASSLGQGLDGYTF. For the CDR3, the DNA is TGTGCCAGCAGCTTGGGACAGGGGCTCGATGGCTACACCTTC. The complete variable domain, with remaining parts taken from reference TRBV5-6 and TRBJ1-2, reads DAGVTQSPTHLIKTRGQQVTLRCSPKSGHDTVSWYQQALGQGPQFIFQYYEEEERQRGNFPDRFSGHQFPNYSSELNVNALLLGDSALYLCASSLGQGLDGYTFGSGTRLTVV.